This T cell receptor (beta chain) is from a study of blood T cell repertoires in COVID-19 (dated by TCRdb to the early 2020s). Regarding the research as a whole: The collaborator samples originated in the United States, Italy and Spain and spanned the acute and convalescent phases of COVID-19. The prospective study material was composed of cDNA or gDNA derived from T cells, B-cell-depleted T cells, or PBMCs. The dataset comprised deeply sampled blood TCRbeta repertoires from subjects exposed to, actively infected with, or recovered from COVID-19. The repertoires were released in a freely available public database intended as a resource for research on the immune response to SARS-CoV-2. Samples came from the ongoing ImmuneRACE study (first 160 participants) plus 1,254 subjects from 6 global collaborators. The sample metadata nearly always contained a de-identified subject ID, COVID-19 status, age in years and sex. Where available, HLA class I and class II types were obtained from metadata supplied by the sample provider rather than from assay-based typing. Summary of the overall study and its limitations: How much clinical and demographic metadata was included differed by source and by participant, and the metadata was provided uncurated.

The CDR3 spans 14 residues, from the cysteine through the phenylalanine. Of all the DNA, just the CDR3 is kept, 42 bases in frame from base 1. The junction shows trimming of 5 bases on V and 4 bases on J, plus 14 bases between the germline ends. From the germline V gene (reference sequence), CDR1 is MNHNY and CDR2 is SVGAGI. In the case of this clone: The clone's antigen remains unknown. No qualities accompany the bases; no much larger clone lies one base away.

Enrolling through a virtual design, the prospective study's participants ranged in age from roughly 18 to 95 years and lived across more than 20 United States geographic areas. In the prospective study, participants were assigned to cohorts based on the clinical history participants reported in a screening survey and a study questionnaire. Recovered participants in ImmuneRACE Cohort 3 were defined by two consecutive negative NP/OP PCR tests, clearance by a healthcare professional, or resolution of symptoms. Mobile phlebotomists in the prospective study collected whole blood, serum and a nasopharyngeal or oropharyngeal swab from every participant. Participants in the prospective study had the option to provide additional blood draws and questionnaires over a 2-month period. Before DNA extraction, blood samples from the prospective study were shipped at room temperature or frozen. TCRbeta CDR3 regions were amplified from genomic DNA by means of the immunoSEQ Assay, a bias-controlled multiplex PCR. Turning to the authors' computational methods: Nucleated cell counts per sample were estimated from amplification of reference gene primers within the assay. To quantify the absolute abundance of each unique TCRbeta CDR3 rearrangement, sequence reads were collapsed and filtered. Productive Simpson clonality was computed per sample as the square root of Simpson's diversity index over productive rearrangements. TCRdb took this table from immuneACCESS and kept in-frame rearrangements with V and J called. Such tables lack part of the clones; where checked against another copy, unresolved V genes explain under half of the gap, and the rest is unexplained. Clone size and V and J calls were adopted from that table, with D and trimming inferred from the DNA. This sample gives approximately 150,000 clones in total; about 79% of them show up just once. The ten biggest clones cover about 15% of the sample.

The sequenced sample consisted of PBMCs or T cells enriched from blood (not recorded which). This TCR derives from a middle-aged man who had recovered from COVID-19. The chain couples TRBV6-6 to TRBJ1-1, with a tentative D gene TRBD1 over 6 matching bases. Here is the DNA: TGTGCCAGCAGTGCGCAGGGGATGAGCACTGAAGCTTTCTTT. Translated, it gives CASSAQGMSTEAFF.